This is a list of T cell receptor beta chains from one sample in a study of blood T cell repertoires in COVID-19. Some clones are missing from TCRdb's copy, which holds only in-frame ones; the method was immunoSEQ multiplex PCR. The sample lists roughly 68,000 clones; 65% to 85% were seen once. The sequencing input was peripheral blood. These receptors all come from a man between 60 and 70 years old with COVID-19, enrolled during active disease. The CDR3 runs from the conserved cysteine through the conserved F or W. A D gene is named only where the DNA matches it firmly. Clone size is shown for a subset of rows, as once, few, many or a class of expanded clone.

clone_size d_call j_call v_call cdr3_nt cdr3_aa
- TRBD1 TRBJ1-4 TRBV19 TGTGCCAGTAGAAAGCAGGGGGCGGCTAATGAAAAACTGTTTTTT CASRKQGAANEKLFF
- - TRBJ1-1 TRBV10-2 TGCGCCAGCAGTAGGGCGAACGGGGGGTCGAGGACTGAAGCTTTCTTT CASSRANGGSRTEAFF
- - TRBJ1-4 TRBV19 TGTGCCAGTAGTATGATCGGTGAAAAACTGTTTTTT CASSMIGEKLFF
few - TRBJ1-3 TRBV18 TGTGCCAGCTCACCAGGTCTGACAGATGGAAACACCATATATTTT CASSPGLTDGNTIYF
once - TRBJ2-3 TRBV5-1 TGCGCCAGCAGCGGAACAGGGATAGTAAGCACAGATACGCAGTATTTT CASSGTGIVSTDTQYF
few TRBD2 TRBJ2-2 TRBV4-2 TGTGCCAGCAGCCAAGATAGCGGGGGGGCCACCGGGGAGCTGTTTTTT CASSQDSGGATGELFF
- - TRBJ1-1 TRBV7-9 TGTGCCAGCAGCTTAGACGGAGAAACGGAAGCTTTCTTT CASSLDGETEAFF
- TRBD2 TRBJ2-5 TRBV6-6 TGTGCCAGCAGTCCGGGGGGACGGGAGACCCAGTACTTC CASSPGGRETQYF
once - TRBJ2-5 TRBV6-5 TGTGCCAGCCGGCGGGAAGGAACCCAAGAGACCCAGTACTTC CASRREGTQETQYF
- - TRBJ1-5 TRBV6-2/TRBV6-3 TGTGCCAGCAGTTACTACAGCCGTCAGCCCCAGCATTTT CASSYYSRQPQHF
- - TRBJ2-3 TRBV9 TGTGCCAGCAGCGCAAGCGGTTTCGCGACAGATACGCAGTATTTT CASSASGFATDTQYF
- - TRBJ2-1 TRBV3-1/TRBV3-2 TGTGCCAGCAGCCAAGATCTTGGTTTAAGGGGGCAGTTCTTC CASSQDLGLRGQFF
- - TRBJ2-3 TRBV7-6 TGTGCCAGCAGCTTAACGCCGGAGGGCACAGATACGCAGTATTTT CASSLTPEGTDTQYF
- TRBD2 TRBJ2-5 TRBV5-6 TGTGCCAGCAGCTTGAAGCGGGGTCAAGAGACCCAGTACTTC CASSLKRGQETQYF
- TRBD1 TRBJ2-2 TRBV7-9 TGTGCCAGCAGCTTAGTTCGGCAGGGGGCCCGGGAGCTGTTTTTT CASSLVRQGARELFF
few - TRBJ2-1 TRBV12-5 TGTGCTAGTGGTTTGGGTCTAGAGGCTCTCGGTGAGCAGTTCTTC CASGLGLEALGEQFF
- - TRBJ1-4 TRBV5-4 TGTGCCAGCAGCTTGGACCCGTCGGATGAAAAACTGTTTTTT CASSLDPSDEKLFF
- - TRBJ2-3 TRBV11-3 TGTGCCAGCAGCTTAGAAGCCATTGGCACAGATACGCAGTATTTT CASSLEAIGTDTQYF
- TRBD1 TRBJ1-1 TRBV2 TGTGCCAGCAGCGACAGGACAGGGTCTGAAGCTTTCTTT CASSDRTGSEAFF
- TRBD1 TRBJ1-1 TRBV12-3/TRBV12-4 TGTGCCAGCAGTCAGGGGGGAAGGACTGAAGCTTTCTTT CASSQGGRTEAFF
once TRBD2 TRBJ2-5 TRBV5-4 TGTGCCAGCAGTAACAGCGGGAGTGAAGAGACCCAGTACTTC CASSNSGSEETQYF
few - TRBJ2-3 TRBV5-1 TGCGCCAGCAGCTTGGCCTTGACTAGTAAGGCAGATACGCAGTATTTT CASSLALTSKADTQYF
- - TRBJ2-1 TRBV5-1 TGCGCCAGCAGCTTGACTGATAGCTCCTACAATGAGCAGTTCTTC CASSLTDSSYNEQFF
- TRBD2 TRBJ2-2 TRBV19 TGTGCCAGTAGGGGGACTAGCGGGAGGGTAAGCGGGGAGCTGTTTTTT CASRGTSGRVSGELFF
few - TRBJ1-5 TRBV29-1 TGCAGCGCCGTACAGGGAAGAAATCAGCCCCAGCATTTT CSAVQGRNQPQHF
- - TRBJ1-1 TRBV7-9 TGTGCCAGCAGCCTTGGTGAGGGTGGAACTGAAGCTTTCTTT CASSLGEGGTEAFF
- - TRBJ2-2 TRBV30 TGTGCCTCCTCAACCGGGGGGCACACCGGGGAGCTGTTTTTT CASSTGGHTGELFF
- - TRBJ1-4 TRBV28 TGTGCCAGCATCGGTGGGCAGACTAATGAAAAACTGTTTTTT CASIGGQTNEKLFF
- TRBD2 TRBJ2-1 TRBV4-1 TGCGCCAGCAGCACAATACGGGGGGAAACCTCCAATGAGCAGTTCTTC CASSTIRGETSNEQFF
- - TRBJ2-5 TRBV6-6 TGTGCCAGCAGAGAGAGATGGGGGGTGGGAGAGACCCAGTACTTC CASRERWGVGETQYF
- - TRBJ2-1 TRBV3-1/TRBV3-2 TGTGCCAGCAGCTCTTCCGGGGGAGACAATGAGCAGTTCTTC CASSSSGGDNEQFF
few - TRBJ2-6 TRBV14 TGTGCCAGCAGCCCCTGGCTTATCGCGGGGAGCTCTGGGGCCAACGTCCTGACTTTC CASSPWLIAGSSGANVLTF
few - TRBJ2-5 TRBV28 TGTGCCAGCAAAGGGGCAAACCAAGAGACCCAGTACTTC CASKGANQETQYF
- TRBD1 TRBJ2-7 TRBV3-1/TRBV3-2 TGTGCCAGCAGCCGACCGGGACAGGGGGCCAACGAGCAGTACTTC CASSRPGQGANEQYF
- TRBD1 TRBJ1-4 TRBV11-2 TGTGCCAGCAGCCTGGACAGGGGAGACGAAAAACTGTTTTTT CASSLDRGDEKLFF
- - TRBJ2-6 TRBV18 TGTGCCAGCTCAGCCCCACGGGGCTCTGGGGCCAACGTCCTGACTTTC CASSAPRGSGANVLTF
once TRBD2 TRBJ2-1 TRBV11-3 TGTGCCAGCAGCCCGTTAGCGGGAGGGCCTTTAGATGGTGAGCAGTTCTTC CASSPLAGGPLDGEQFF